This T cell receptor (beta chain) was sequenced for a study of blood T cell repertoires in COVID-19. The overall study: Samples representing acute and convalescent COVID-19 were sourced from the United States, Italy and Spain. The analysed material was cDNA or gDNA that came from T cells, B-cell-depleted T cells, or PBMCs.

Original processing notes: Reference gene primers were amplified, and this amplification served to estimate nucleated cell counts. Profiling relied on immunoSEQ multiplex PCR, and the TCRdb table lists in-frame clones only, not all of them. V and J calls and clone size are those listed in that table; D and trimming were worked out from the DNA. The table lists 300,000 to 450,000 clones, 85% of them singletons. The V gene end was trimmed by 8 bases and the J gene end by 5 bases; junction bases not matched to a gene: 14. The CDR3 extends over 15 amino acids. Per germline, CDR1 MNHEY and CDR2 SVGAGI. This TCR was recovered from a woman in her late teens or twenties with acute or convalescent COVID-19. The chain carries TRBV6-5 and TRBJ2-7; TRBD1 aligns across 8 bases. The material sequenced was peripheral blood. The CDR3, as DNA: TGTGCCAGCGGGGCTGTACGGGACAGGTCCAACGAGCAGTACTTC. Translating gives CASGAVRDRSNEQYF.